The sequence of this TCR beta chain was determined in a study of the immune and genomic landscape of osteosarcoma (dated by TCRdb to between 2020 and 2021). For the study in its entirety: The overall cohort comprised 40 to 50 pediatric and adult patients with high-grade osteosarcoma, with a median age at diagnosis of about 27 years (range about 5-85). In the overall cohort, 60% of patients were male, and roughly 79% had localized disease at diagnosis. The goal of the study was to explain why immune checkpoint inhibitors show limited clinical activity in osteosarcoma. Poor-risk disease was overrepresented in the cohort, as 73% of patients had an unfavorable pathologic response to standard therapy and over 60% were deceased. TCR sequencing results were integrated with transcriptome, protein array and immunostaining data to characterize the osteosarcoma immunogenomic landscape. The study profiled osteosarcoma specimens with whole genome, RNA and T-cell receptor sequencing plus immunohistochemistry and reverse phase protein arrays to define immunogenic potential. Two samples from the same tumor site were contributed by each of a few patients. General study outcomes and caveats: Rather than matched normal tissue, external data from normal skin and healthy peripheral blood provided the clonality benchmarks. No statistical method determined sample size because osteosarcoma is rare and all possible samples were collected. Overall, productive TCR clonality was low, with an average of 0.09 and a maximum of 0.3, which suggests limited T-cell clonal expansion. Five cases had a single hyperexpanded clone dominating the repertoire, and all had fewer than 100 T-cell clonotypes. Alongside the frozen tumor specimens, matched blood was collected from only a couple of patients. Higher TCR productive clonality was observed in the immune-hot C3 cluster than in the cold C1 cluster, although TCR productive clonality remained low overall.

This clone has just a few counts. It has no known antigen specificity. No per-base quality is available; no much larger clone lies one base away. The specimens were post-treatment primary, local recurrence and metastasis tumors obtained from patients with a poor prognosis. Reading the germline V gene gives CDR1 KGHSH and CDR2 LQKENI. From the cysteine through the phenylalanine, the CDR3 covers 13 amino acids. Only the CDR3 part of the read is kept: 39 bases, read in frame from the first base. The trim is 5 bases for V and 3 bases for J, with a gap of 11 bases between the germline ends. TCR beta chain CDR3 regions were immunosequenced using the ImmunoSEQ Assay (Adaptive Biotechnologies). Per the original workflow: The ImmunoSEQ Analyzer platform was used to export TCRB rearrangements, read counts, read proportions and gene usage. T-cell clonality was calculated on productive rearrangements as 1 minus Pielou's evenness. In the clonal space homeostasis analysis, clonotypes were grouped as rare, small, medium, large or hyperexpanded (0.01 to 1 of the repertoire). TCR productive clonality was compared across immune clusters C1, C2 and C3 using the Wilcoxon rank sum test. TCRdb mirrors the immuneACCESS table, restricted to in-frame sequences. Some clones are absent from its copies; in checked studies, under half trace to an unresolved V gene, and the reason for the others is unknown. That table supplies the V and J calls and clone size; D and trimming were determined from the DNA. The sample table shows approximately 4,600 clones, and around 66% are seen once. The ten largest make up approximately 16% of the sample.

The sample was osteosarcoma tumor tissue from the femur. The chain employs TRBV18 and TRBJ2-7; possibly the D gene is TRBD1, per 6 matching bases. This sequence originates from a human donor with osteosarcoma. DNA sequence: TGTGCCAGCTCATGGACAGACAACTACGAGCAGTACTTC. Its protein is CASSWTDNYEQYF. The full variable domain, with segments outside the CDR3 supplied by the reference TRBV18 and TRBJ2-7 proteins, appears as NAGVMQNPRHLVRRRGQEARLRCSPMKGHSHVYWYRQLPEEGLKFMVYLQKENIIDESGMPKERFSAEFPKEGPSILRIQQVVRGDSAAYFCASSWTDNYEQYFGPGTRLTVT.